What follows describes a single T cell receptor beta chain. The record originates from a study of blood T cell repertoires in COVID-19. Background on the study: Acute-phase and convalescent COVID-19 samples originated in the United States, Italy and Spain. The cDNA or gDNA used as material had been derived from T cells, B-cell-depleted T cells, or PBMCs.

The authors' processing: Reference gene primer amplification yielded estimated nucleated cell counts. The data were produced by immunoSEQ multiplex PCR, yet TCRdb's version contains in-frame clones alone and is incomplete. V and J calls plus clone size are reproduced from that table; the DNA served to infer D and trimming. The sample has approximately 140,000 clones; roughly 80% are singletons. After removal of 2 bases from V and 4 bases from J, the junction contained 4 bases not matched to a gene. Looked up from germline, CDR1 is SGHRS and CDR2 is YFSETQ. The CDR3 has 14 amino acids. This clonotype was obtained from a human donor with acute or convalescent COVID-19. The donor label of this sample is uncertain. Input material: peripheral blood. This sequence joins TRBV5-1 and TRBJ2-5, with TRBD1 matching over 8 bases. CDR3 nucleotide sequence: TGCGCCAGCAGCTTATCAGGGGGCCGAGAGACCCAGTACTTC. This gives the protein CASSLSGGRETQYF. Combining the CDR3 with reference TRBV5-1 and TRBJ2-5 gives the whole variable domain KAGVTQTPRYLIKTRGQQVTLSCSPISGHRSVSWYQQTPGQGLQFLFEYFSETQRNKGNFPGRFSGRQFSNSRSEMNVSTLELGDSALYLCASSLSGGRETQYFGPGTRLLVL.